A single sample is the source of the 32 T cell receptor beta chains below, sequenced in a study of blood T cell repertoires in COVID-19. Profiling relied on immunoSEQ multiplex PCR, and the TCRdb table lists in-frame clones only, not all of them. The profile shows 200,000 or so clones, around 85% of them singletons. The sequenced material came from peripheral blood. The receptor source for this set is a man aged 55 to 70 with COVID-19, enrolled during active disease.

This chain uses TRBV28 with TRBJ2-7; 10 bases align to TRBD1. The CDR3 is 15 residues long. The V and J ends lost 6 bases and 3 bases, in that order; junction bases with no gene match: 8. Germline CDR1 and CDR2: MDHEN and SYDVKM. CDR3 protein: CASSPAGDRGYEQYF. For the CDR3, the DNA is TGTGCCAGCAGCCCAGCGGGGGACAGGGGCTACGAGCAGTACTTC.

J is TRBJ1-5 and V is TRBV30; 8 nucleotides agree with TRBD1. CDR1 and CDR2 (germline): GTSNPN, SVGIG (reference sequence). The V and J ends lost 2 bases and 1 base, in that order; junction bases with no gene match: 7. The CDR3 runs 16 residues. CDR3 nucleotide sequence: TGTGCCTGGAGTCCTCGGACAGGGCTAAGCAATCAGCCCCAGCATTTT. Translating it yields CAWSPRTGLSNQPQHF.

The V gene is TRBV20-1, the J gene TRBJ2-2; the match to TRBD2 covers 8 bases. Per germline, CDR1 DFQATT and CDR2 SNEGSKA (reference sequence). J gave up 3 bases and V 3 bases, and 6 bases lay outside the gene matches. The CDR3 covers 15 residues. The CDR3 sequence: CSASGSAGDTGELFF. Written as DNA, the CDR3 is TGCAGTGCTAGTGGGTCAGCGGGAGACACCGGGGAGCTGTTTTTT.

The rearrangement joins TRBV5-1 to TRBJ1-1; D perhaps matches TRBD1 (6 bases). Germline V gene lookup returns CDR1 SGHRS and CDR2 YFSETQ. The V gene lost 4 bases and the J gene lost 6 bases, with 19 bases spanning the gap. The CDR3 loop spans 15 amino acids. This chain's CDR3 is CASSPNHGQIAEAFF. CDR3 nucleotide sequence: TGCGCCAGCAGCCCCAACCACGGACAGATCGCTGAAGCTTTCTTT. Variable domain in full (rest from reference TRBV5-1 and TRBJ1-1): KAGVTQTPRYLIKTRGQQVTLSCSPISGHRSVSWYQQTPGQGLQFLFEYFSETQRNKGNFPGRFSGRQFSNSRSEMNVSTLELGDSALYLCASSPNHGQIAEAFFGQGTRLTVV.

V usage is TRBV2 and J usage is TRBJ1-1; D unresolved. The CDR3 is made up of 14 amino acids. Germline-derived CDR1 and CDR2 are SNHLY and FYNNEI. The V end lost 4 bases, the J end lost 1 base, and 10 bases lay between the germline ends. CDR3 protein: CASSGGLGNTEAFF. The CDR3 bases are TGTGCCAGCAGTGGAGGGTTGGGGAACACTGAAGCTTTCTTT.

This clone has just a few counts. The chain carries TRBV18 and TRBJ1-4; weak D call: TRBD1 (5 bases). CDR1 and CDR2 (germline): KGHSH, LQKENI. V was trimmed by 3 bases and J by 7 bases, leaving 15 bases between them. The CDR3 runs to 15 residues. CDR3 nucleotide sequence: TGTGCCAGCTCACCCCAAAAGGGGCTCGGTGAAAAACTGTTTTTT. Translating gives CASSPQKGLGEKLFF.

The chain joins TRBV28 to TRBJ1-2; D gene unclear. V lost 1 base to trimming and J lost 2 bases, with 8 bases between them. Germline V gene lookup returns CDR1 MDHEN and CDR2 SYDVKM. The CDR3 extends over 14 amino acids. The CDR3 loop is CASSLLTTNYGYTF. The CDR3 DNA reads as TGTGCCAGCAGTTTATTGACGACAAACTATGGCTACACCTTC.

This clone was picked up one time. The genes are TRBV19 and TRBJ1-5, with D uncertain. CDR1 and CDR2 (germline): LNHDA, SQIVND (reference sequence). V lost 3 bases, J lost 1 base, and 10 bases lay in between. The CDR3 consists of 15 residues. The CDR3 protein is CASSIVEVSNQPQHF. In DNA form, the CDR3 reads TGTGCCAGTAGTATTGTGGAGGTGAGCAATCAGCCCCAGCATTTT. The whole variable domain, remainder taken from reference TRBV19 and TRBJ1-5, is DGGITQSPKYLFRKEGQNVTLSCEQNLNHDAMYWYRQDPGQGLRLIYYSQIVNDFQKGDIAEGYSVSREKKESFPLTVTSAQKNPTAFYLCASSIVEVSNQPQHFGDGTRLSIL.

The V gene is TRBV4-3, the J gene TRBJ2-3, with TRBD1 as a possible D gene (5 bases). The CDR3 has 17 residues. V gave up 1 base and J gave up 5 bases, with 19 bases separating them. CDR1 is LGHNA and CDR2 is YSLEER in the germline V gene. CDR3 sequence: CASSQGAEKTRGDTQYF. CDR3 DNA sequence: TGCGCCAGCAGCCAAGGGGCCGAAAAAACAAGGGGAGATACGCAGTATTTT.

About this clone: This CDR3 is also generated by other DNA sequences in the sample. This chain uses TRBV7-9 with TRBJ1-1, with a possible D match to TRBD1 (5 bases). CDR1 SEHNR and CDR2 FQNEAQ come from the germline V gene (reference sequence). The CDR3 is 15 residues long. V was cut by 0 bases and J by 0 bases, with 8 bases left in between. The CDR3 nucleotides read TGTGCCAGCAGCTTAGCGCGACAGCTGAACACTGAAGCTTTCTTT. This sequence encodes CASSLARQLNTEAFF.

In nucleotides, the CDR3 is TGTGCCAGCAGCTTGCGGAGAGACAGGGGTGGCACTGAAGCTTTCTTT. Translating it yields CASSLRRDRGGTEAFF. The gene calls are TRBV7-2 and TRBJ1-1; 8 nucleotides agree with TRBD1. V was clipped by 3 bases and J by 4 bases; unmatched bases: 10. CDR1 is SGHTA and CDR2 is FQGNSA in the germline V gene. The CDR3 spans 16 residues.

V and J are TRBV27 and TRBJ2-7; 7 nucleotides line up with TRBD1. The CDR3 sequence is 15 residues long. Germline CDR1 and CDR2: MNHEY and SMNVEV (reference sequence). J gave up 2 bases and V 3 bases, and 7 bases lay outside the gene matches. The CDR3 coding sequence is TGTGCCAGCAGTTTGGGTGGACAGGAGCCCTACGAGCAGTACTTC. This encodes CASSLGGQEPYEQYF.

The CDR3 coding sequence is TGTGCCAGCAGCCCGAGGACAGGGGCTCTCACAGATACGCAGTATTTT. As protein: CASSPRTGALTDTQYF. This chain links TRBV5-5 with TRBJ2-3; 9 bases match TRBD1. V lost 4 bases, J lost 2 bases, and 8 bases stayed unmatched. The CDR3 sequence is 16 residues long. Germline V gives CDR1 SGHKS, CDR2 YYEKEE (reference sequence).

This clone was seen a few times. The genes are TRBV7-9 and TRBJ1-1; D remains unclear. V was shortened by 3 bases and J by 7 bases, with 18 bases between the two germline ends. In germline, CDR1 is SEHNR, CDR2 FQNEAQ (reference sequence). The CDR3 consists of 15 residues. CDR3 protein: CASSFESVARGEAFF. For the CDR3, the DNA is TGTGCCAGCAGCTTTGAGTCCGTGGCCCGCGGTGAAGCTTTCTTT.

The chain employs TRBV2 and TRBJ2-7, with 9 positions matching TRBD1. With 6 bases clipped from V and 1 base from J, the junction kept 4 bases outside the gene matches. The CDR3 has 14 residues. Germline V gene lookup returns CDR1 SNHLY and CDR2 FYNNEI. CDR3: CASRRQGESYEQYF. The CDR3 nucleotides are TGTGCCAGCAGGAGACAGGGGGAGTCCTACGAGCAGTACTTC.

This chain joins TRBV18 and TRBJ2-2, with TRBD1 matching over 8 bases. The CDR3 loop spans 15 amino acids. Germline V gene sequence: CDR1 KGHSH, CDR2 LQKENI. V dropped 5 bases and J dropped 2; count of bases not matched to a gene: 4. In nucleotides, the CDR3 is TGTGCCAGCTCAACCGGGACAGGAAACACCGGGGAGCTGTTTTTT. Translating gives CASSTGTGNTGELFF.

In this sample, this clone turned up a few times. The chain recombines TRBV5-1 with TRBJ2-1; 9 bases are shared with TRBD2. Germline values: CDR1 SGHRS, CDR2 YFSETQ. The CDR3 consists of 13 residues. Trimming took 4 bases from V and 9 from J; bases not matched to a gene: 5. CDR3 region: CASSGTSNVEQFF. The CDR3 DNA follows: TGCGCCAGCAGCGGGACTAGCAATGTTGAGCAGTTCTTC.

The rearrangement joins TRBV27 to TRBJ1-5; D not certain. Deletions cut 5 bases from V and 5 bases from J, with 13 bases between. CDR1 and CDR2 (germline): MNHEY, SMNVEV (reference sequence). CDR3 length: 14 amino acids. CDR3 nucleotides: TGTGCCAGCAGTCCAACTCCCGGGGATCAGCCCCAGCATTTT. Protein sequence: CASSPTPGDQPQHF.

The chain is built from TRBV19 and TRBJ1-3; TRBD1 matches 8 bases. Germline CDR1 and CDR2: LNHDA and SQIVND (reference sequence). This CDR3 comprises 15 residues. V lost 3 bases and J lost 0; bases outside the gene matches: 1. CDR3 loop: CASSITGGSGNTIYF. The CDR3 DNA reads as TGTGCCAGTAGTATTACAGGGGGCTCTGGAAACACCATATATTTT.

The DNA of the CDR3 is TGTGCCAGCAGCCCTCGACAGAACACTGAAGCTTTCTTT. It is translated as CASSPRQNTEAFF. This chain joins TRBV12-3 or TRBV12-4 and TRBJ1-1; D ambiguous. Trimming shortened V by 6 bases and J by 1 base, and 9 bases separated the two germline ends. The CDR3 spans 13 residues.

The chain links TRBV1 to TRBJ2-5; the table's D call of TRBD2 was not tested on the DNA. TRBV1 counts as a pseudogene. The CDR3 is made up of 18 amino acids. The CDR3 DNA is TGCACCAGCAGCCAAGCCGGACTAGCGGAGGGGTACCAAGAGACCCAGTACTTC. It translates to CTSSQAGLAEGYQETQYF.

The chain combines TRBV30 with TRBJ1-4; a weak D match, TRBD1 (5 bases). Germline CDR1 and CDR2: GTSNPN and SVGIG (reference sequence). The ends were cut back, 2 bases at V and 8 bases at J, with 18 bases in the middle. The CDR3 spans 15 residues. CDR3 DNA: TGTGCCTGGAGTCCCCCGACAGTCGTACGGGAAAAACTGTTTTTT. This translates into CAWSPPTVVREKLFF.

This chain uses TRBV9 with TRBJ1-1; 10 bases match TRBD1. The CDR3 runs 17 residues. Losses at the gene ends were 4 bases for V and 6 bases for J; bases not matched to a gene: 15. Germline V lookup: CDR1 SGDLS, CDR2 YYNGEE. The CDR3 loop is CASSLSGQGPPGAEAFF. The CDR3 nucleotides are TGTGCCAGCAGCCTTTCGGGACAGGGGCCCCCCGGGGCTGAAGCTTTCTTT.

The CDR3 DNA sequence: TGTGCCAGCAGCGTGGGGGAGGGCCGCGCCGGGGAGCTGTTTTTT. Its translation is CASSVGEGRAGELFF. This chain connects TRBV9 to TRBJ2-2; 7 nucleotides match TRBD2. Germline V gene lookup returns CDR1 SGDLS and CDR2 YYNGEE. The CDR3 extends over 15 amino acids. Trimming removed 2 bases from V and 6 bases from J; junction bases left unmatched: 7.

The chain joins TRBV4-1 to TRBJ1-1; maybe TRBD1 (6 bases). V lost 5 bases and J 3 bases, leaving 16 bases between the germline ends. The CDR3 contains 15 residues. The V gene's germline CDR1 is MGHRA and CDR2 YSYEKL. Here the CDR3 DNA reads TGCGCCAGCAGCTTTAGGGGGGGGGTAGACACTGAAGCTTTCTTT. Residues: CASSFRGGVDTEAFF.

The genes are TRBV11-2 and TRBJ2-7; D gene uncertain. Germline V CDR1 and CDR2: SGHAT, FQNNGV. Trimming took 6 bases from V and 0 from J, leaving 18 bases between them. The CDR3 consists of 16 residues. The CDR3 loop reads CASSPGPHLFSYEQYF. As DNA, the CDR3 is TGTGCCAGCAGTCCTGGCCCGCACCTTTTCTCCTACGAGCAGTACTTC. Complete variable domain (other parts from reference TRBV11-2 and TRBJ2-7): EAGVAQSPRYKIIEKRQSVAFWCNPISGHATLYWYQQILGQGPKLLIQFQNNGVVDDSQLPKDRFSAERLKGVDSTLKIQPAKLEDSAVYLCASSPGPHLFSYEQYFGPGTRLTVT.

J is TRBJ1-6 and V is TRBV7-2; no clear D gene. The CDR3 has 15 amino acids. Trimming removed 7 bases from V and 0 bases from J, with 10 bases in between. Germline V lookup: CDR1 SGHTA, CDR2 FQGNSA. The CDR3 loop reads CASKRESSYNSPLHF. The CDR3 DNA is TGTGCCAGCAAGCGGGAAAGCTCCTATAATTCACCCCTCCACTTT.

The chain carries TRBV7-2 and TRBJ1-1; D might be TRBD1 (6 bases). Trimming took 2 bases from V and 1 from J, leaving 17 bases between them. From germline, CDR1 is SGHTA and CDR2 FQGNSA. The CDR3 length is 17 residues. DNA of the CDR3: TGTGCCAGCAGCTTACGAACGGACAGCCAACGGAACACTGAAGCTTTCTTT. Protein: CASSLRTDSQRNTEAFF. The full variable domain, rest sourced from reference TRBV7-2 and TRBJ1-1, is GAGVSQSPSNKVTEKGKDVELRCDPISGHTALYWYRQSLGQGLEFLIYFQGNSAPDKSGLPSDRFSAERTGGSVSTLTIQRTQQEDSAVYLCASSLRTDSQRNTEAFFGQGTRLTVV.

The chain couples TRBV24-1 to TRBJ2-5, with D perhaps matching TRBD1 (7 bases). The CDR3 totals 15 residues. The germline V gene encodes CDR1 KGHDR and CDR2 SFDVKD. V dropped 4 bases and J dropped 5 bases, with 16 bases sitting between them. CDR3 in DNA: TGTGCCACCAGTGACCCAGGGGGGTTACGGGAGACCCAGTACTTC. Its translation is CATSDPGGLRETQYF.

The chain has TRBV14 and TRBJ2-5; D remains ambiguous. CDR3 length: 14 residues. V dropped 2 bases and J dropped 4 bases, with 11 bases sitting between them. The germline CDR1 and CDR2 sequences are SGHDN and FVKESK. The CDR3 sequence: CASSQRWALETQYF. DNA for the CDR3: TGTGCCAGCAGCCAAAGATGGGCCCTAGAGACCCAGTACTTC.

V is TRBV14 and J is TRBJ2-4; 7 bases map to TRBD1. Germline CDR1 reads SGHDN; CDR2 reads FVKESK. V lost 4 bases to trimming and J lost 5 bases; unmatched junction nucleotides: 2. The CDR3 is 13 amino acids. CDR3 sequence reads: CASSLGTENIQYF. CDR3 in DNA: TGTGCCAGCAGCCTCGGGACAGAAAACATTCAGTACTTC.

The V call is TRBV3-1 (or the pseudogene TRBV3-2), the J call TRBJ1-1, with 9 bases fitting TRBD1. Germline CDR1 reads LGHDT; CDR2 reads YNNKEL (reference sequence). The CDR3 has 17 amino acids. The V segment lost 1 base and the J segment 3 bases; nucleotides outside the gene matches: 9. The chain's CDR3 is CASSQVPGQGTHTEAFF. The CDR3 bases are TGTGCCAGCAGCCAAGTCCCGGGACAGGGAACTCACACTGAAGCTTTCTTT.